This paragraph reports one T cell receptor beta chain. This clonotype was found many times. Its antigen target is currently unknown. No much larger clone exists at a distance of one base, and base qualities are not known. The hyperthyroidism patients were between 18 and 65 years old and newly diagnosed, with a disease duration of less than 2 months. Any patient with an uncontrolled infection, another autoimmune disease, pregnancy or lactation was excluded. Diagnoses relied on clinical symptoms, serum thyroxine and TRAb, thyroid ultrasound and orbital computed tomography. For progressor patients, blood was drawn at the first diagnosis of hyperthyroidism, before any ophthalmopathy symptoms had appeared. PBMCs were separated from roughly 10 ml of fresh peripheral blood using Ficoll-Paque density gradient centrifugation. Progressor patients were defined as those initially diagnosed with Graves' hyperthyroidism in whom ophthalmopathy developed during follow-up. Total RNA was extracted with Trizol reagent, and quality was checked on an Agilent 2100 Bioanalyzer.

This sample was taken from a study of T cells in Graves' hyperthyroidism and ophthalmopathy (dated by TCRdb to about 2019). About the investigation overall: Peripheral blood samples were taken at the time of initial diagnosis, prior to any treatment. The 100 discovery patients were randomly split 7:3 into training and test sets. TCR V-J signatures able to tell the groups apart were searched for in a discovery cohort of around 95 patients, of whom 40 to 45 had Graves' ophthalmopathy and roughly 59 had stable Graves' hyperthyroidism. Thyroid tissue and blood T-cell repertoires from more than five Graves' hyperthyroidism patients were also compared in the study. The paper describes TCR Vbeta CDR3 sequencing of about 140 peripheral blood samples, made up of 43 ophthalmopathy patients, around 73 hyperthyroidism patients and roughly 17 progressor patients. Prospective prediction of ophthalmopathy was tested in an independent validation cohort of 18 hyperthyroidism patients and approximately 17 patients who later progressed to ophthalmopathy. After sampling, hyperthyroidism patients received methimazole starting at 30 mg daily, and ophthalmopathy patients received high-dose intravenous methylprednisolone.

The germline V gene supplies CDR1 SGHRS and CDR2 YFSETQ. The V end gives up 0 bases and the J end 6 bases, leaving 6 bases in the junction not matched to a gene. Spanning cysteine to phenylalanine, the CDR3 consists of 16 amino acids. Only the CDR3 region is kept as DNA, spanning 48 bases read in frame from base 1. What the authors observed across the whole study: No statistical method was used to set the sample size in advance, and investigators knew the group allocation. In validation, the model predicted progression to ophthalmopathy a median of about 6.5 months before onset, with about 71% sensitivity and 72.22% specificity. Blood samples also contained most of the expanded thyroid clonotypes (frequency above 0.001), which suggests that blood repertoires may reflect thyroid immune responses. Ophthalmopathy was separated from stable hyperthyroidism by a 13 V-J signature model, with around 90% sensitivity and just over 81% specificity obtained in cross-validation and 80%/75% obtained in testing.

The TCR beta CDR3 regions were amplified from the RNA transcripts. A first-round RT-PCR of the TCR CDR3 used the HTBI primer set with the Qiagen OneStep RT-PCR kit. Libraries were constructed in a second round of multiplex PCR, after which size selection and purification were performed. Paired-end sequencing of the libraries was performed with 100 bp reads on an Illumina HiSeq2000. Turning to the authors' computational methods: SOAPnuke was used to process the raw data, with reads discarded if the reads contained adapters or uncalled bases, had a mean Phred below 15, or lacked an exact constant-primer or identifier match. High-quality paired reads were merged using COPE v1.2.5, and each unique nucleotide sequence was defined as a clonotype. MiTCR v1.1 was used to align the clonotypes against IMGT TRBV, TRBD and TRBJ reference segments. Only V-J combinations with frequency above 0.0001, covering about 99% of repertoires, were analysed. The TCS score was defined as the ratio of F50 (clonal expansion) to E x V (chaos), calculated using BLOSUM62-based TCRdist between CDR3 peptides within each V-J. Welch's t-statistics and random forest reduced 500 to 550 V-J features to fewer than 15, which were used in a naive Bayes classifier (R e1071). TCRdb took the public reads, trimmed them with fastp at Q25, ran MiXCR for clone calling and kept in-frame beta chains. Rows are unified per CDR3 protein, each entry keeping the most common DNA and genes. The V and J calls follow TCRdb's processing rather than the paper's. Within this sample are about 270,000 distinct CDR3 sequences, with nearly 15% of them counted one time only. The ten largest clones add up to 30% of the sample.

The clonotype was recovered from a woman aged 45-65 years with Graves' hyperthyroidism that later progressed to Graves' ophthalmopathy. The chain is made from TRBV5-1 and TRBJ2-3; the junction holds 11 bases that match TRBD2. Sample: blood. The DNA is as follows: TGCGCCAGCAGCTTGGGATCTAGCGGGAGGTATGATACGCAGTATTTT. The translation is CASSLGSSGRYDTQYF.